This TCR beta chain stems from a study of blood T cell repertoires in COVID-19. This table comes from immunoSEQ multiplex PCR, and its TCRdb copy is limited to in-frame clones, with some not included. The table shows roughly 260,000 clones, with 90% to 95% occurring only once. The CDR3 sequence is 14 residues long. Losses at the gene ends were 7 bases for V and 9 bases for J; bases not matched to a gene: 8. CDR1 is MNHEY and CDR2 is SVGAGI in the germline V gene. The sequencing sample was made of PBMCs or T cells enriched from blood (not recorded which). J is TRBJ1-6 and V is TRBV6-5, with 8 bases aligning to TRBD1. This sequence was found in a human donor in a cohort exposed to, infected with or recovered from COVID-19 (not recorded which). The donor label of this sample is uncertain. The CDR3 here is CASTGQGGASPLHF. CDR3 coding DNA: TGTGCCAGCACTGGACAGGGCGGGGCTTCACCCCTCCACTTT.